This T cell receptor beta chain was sequenced for a study of CD8 T cells in Susac syndrome. General study points: The study recognized that its TCR sequencing and HLA analysis covered a relatively small number of individuals.

RNA, at about 0.45 to 1 ug, was reverse transcribed with random hexamers. immunoSEQ multiplex PCR amplified TCR beta CDR3 across 54 Vbeta, 13 Jbeta. TCRdb processed the immunoSEQ multiplex PCR reads anew with MiXCR; each CDR3 protein has one entry. The table lists 140,000 or so distinct CDR3 sequences, approximately 93% of them singletons, with 0.075% to 0.09% in the top ten. There are 16 residues in the CDR3. V shed 6 bases and J 2 bases; nucleotides not matched to a gene: 7. Germline CDR1 and CDR2: DFQATT and SNEGSKA (reference sequence). This clonotype was detected only once. The antigen remains undetermined. CD8+ and CD4+ T cells from blood underwent TCR beta sequencing, which was carried out in a high-throughput format. TEMRA cells were FACS-enriched, while CD8+ and CD4+ T cells were negatively isolated.

This chain uses TRBV20-1 with TRBJ2-7; 16 nucleotides align to TRBD2. The sequenced sample was CD4+ T cells from PBMCs. This clonotype was sampled from a human donor in good health. The CDR3 DNA sequence: TGCAGTGCCAGGGGTGGGACTAGCGGGAGGGCCTACGAGCAGTACTTC. It yields the protein CSARGGTSGRAYEQYF.